This T cell receptor beta chain comes out of a study of cytomegalovirus exposure and HLA in healthy donors. As for the study in general: Among around 180 million T cells, an earlier analysis found about 110 million unique TCR beta sequences. An early release of data contained approximately 80 million unique TCRs, which came from HLA-typed donors. Overall study results and limits: Some segments of the V type, notably TRBV6-2 and TRBV6-3, were excluded as indistinguishable. As immune exposure information, only CMV serostatus was available.

Primers included in the PCR were 60 Vbeta and 13 Jbeta primers. The method was immunoSEQ multiplex PCR; TCRdb's version includes in-frame clones alone and lacks a portion of them. The sample includes under 150,000 clones, about 80% of them seen just once. Germline V lookup: CDR1 MNHEY, CDR2 SVGAGI. The CDR3 is 15 amino acids. V was cut by 7 bases and J by 4 bases, with 14 bases left in between. A remark on this clone: Its antigen is currently unknown.

This sequence was found in a man aged 18 to 30 in good health and CMV-seronegative. The sequenced sample was PBMCs. The V call is TRBV6-5, the J call TRBJ1-6; D remains ambiguous. This chain's CDR3 is CASTAGMPYNSPLHF. CDR3 bases: TGTGCCAGCACCGCGGGGATGCCGTATAATTCACCCCTCCACTTT.